This T cell receptor (beta chain) was sequenced for a study of cytomegalovirus exposure and HLA in healthy donors. Study as a whole: Membership in the Caucasian-associated ancestry cluster was found for around four fifths of 300 to 400 genotyped donors.

Notes on the study in general: A few CMV-associated chains were confirmed in vitro to be specific for CMV antigens. When the data were analyzed later, several of the most significant clusters appeared to be linked to common viral pathogens.

Use of 60 Vbeta and 13 Jbeta primers characterized the PCR. Assay: immunoSEQ multiplex PCR; the TCRdb copy retains only in-frame clones and omits some. The sample includes around 140,000 clones, 77% of them seen just once. The germline V gene encodes CDR1 SGHRS and CDR2 YFSETQ. CDR3 length: 18 residues. After removal of 2 bases from V and 0 bases from J, the junction contained 4 bases not matched to a gene. This clone was seen only a few times. Its antigen is as yet unknown. The sequenced material came from PBMCs. The receptor was isolated from a male donor in good health and CMV-seronegative. V and J are TRBV5-1 and TRBJ2-1; TRBD2 matches 14 bases. DNA of the CDR3: TGCGCCAGCAGCTTAGGACTAGCGGGAGGAAACTCCTACAATGAGCAGTTCTTC. Amino acid sequence: CASSLGLAGGNSYNEQFF.